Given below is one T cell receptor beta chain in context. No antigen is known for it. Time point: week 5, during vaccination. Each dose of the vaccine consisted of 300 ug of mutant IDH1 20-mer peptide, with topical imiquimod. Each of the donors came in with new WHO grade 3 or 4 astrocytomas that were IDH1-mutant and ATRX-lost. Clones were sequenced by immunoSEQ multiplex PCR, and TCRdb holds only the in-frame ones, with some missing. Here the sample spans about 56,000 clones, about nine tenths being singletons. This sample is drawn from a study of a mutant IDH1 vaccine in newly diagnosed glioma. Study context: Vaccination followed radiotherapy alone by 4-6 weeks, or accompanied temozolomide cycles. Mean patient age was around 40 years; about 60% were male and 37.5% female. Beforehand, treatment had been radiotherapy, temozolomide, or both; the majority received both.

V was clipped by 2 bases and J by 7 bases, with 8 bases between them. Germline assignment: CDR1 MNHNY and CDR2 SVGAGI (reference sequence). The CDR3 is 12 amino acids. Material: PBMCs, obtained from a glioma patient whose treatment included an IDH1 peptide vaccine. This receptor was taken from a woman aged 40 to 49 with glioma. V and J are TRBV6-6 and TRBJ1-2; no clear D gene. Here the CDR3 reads CASSYKGSGYTF. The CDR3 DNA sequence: TGTGCCAGCAGTTACAAGGGAAGTGGCTACACCTTC.